The 15 T cell receptor beta chains reported below all come from one sample, sequenced in a study of blood T cell repertoires in COVID-19. Here immunoSEQ multiplex PCR was the method, and the copy in TCRdb shows in-frame clones only, minus some. The table has about 170,000 clones, roughly 85% seen once. Sequences were obtained from PBMCs or T cells enriched from blood (not recorded which). The receptors stem from a woman in her 50s who had recovered from COVID-19.

The chain employs TRBV9 and TRBJ2-1, with TRBD1 identical over 8 bases. The CDR3 loop spans 16 amino acids. Unmatched junction bases numbered 11, after V lost 0 bases and J lost 9 bases. CDR1 is SGDLS, CDR2 YYNGEE, per germline. The CDR3 sequence: CASSVDRQGWFTEQFF. The CDR3 DNA follows: TGTGCCAGCAGCGTAGATAGACAGGGGTGGTTTACTGAGCAGTTCTTC.

The rearrangement links TRBV7-2 to TRBJ2-5; the match to TRBD2 covers 12 bases. Germline V gene data show CDR1 as SGHTA and CDR2 as FQGNSA. CDR3 length equals 16 residues. V trimming: 5 bases; J trimming: 5 bases; junction bases outside the gene matches: 9. CDR3: CASSPKGLAGRETQYF. CDR3 coding DNA: TGTGCCAGCAGCCCAAAGGGACTAGCGGGTAGGGAGACCCAGTACTTC.

The gene calls are TRBV11-2 and TRBJ1-6; no clear D gene. Germline V gene sequence: CDR1 SGHAT, CDR2 FQNNGV. The CDR3 covers 14 residues. Trimming removed 2 bases from V and 8 bases from J, with 10 bases in between. CDR3 sequence reads: CASSLRVSDSPLHF. CDR3 bases: TGTGCCAGCAGCTTACGGGTGTCGGATTCACCCCTCCACTTT.

This clone was detected once. This rearrangement joins TRBV3-1 (or the pseudogene TRBV3-2) to TRBJ2-5; D remains unclear. Trimming took 1 base from V and 0 from J, leaving 15 bases between them. CDR3 length: 17 residues. Germline assignment: CDR1 LGHDT and CDR2 YNNKEL (reference sequence). This chain's CDR3 is CASSQGLSLRDQETQYF. CDR3 coding DNA: TGTGCCAGCAGCCAAGGCCTTTCCCTCCGGGACCAAGAGACCCAGTACTTC.

J is TRBJ1-2 and V is TRBV5-6; D remains unclear. The germline V and J ends were trimmed by 3 bases and 3 bases, with 12 bases remaining between them. The CDR3 runs 14 residues. The germline V gene has CDR1 SGHDT and CDR2 YYEEEE. The CDR3 here is CASSSPAGHYGYTF. CDR3 in DNA: TGTGCCAGCAGCTCGCCCGCGGGTCACTATGGCTACACCTTC.

V gene TRBV21-1 combines with J gene TRBJ1-1; the table's D call, TRBD1, has no DNA check behind it. TRBV21-1 is a pseudogene locus. The CDR3 spans 16 residues. The CDR3 sequence: CASSPDRENQNTEAFF. CDR3 nucleotide sequence: TGTGCCAGCAGCCCTGACAGGGAGAATCAAAACACTGAAGCTTTCTTT.

V gene TRBV12-3 or TRBV12-4 combines with J gene TRBJ1-1; D not resolved. The length of the CDR3 is 13 residues. V lost 5 bases and J lost 5, with 12 bases in between. The chain's CDR3 is CASSTGRKTEAFF. As DNA, the CDR3 is TGTGCCAGCAGTACGGGAAGGAAAACTGAAGCTTTCTTT.

The V call is TRBV11-2, the J call TRBJ2-3; 7 nucleotides agree with TRBD2. The germline V gene has CDR1 SGHAT and CDR2 FQNNGV. J lost 4 bases, V lost 5 bases, and 12 bases had no gene match. The CDR3 runs to 16 residues. The CDR3: CASSAFGLVVADTQYF. The DNA for the CDR3 is TGTGCCAGCAGCGCGTTTGGACTAGTTGTGGCAGATACGCAGTATTTT.

The rearrangement joins TRBV11-3 to TRBJ2-1; TRBD1 aligns across 7 bases. The V gene's germline CDR1 is SGHNT and CDR2 YENEEA. V shed 3 bases and J 6 bases; nucleotides not matched to a gene: 11. The CDR3 has 16 residues. The CDR3 loop reads CASSLPTGQRANEQFF. The CDR3 nucleotides read TGTGCCAGCAGCTTGCCCACGGGACAGAGGGCCAATGAGCAGTTCTTC.

This rearrangement joins TRBV5-5 to TRBJ2-1, with 8 bases matching TRBD2. Germline CDR1 reads SGHKS; CDR2 reads YYEKEE (reference sequence). J gave up 8 bases and V 5 bases, and 12 bases lay outside the gene matches. This CDR3 has 15 residues. The CDR3 loop reads CASSPPGGPSDEQFF. The CDR3, as DNA: TGTGCCAGCAGTCCTCCGGGAGGGCCGTCGGATGAGCAGTTCTTC.

The gene calls are TRBV5-6 and TRBJ2-1; 9 bases are a match to TRBD2. This CDR3 is built from 19 residues. V gave up 4 bases and J gave up 2 bases; unmatched junction bases: 16. Germline CDR1 SGHDT, CDR2 YYEEEE. CDR3 amino acids: CASSAGRLAGSRTYNEQFF. CDR3 sequence (DNA): TGTGCCAGCAGCGCCGGGCGGCTAGCGGGAAGTAGAACCTACAATGAGCAGTTCTTC.

V gene TRBV6-2 or TRBV6-3 combines with J gene TRBJ2-7, with TRBD2 as a possible D gene (5 bases). CDR3 size: 12 residues. Trimming took off 6 bases at V and 3 bases at J, with 9 bases between the two ends. Per germline, CDR1 MNHEY and CDR2 SVGEGT. The CDR3 region is CASSSTSYEQYV. The CDR3 nucleotides read TGTGCCAGCAGCAGCACTAGCTACGAGCAGTACGTC.

This clone was seen only once. J is TRBJ1-6 and V is TRBV5-1; 8 positions match TRBD1. Germline assignment: CDR1 SGHRS and CDR2 YFSETQ. V was pared by 4 bases and J by 10 bases, with 10 bases of the junction left unmatched. CDR3 length: 15 amino acids. The CDR3 reads CASSHDGQGLSPLHF. CDR3 DNA: TGCGCCAGCAGCCACGACGGACAGGGCTTGTCACCCCTCCACTTT.

The chain uses TRBV11-2 and TRBJ2-5; 9 bases are shared with TRBD2. V was clipped by 0 bases and J by 1 base; unmatched bases: 12. The length of the CDR3 is 19 residues. CDR1 is SGHAT and CDR2 is FQNNGV in the germline V gene. The CDR3 DNA sequence: TGTGCCAGCAGCTTAGAAAGTAGAGGGCTAGCGGGGCCCCAAGAGACCCAGTACTTC. It is translated as CASSLESRGLAGPQETQYF. The whole variable domain, remainder taken from reference TRBV11-2 and TRBJ2-5, is EAGVAQSPRYKIIEKRQSVAFWCNPISGHATLYWYQQILGQGPKLLIQFQNNGVVDDSQLPKDRFSAERLKGVDSTLKIQPAKLEDSAVYLCASSLESRGLAGPQETQYFGPGTRLLVL.

V usage is TRBV28 and J usage is TRBJ1-1, with TRBD1 matching over 11 bases. The CDR3 has 15 residues. The V gene end was trimmed by 5 bases and the J gene end by 10 bases; junction bases not matched to a gene: 12. Germline lookup yields CDR1 MDHEN and CDR2 SYDVKM. This CDR3 reads CASSGTGTGGKVAFF. DNA of the CDR3: TGTGCCAGCAGTGGAACCGGGACAGGGGGTAAAGTAGCTTTCTTT.